This TCR beta chain was sequenced in a study of T cells after yellow fever vaccination (dated by TCRdb to the late 2010s). With respect to the entire study: The SMART-Seq v4 Ultra Low Input RNA kit was used to prepare libraries from fractions with low cell numbers. To follow T-cell clones before and after both primary and booster YFV17D yellow fever vaccination, bulk TCR alpha and beta repertoires underwent longitudinal sequencing. The cohort comprised two healthy male donors, one aged 18 to 29 and one aged 30 to 40 years. Bulk PBMC replicates and cell subsets were isolated from blood drawn at multiple timepoints before and after both primary and secondary immunization.

TCR cDNA was synthesized by 5'RACE template switching, through which a universal primer site and unique molecular identifiers were introduced. cDNA synthesis was primed from both the TCR alpha and TCR beta constant segments. Two PCR steps were used to amplify libraries, with sample barcodes and sequencing adapters being added in the second step. Sequencing of libraries was performed on Illumina HiSeq 2500 (2x100 bp) or NovaSeq (2x150 bp). The published analysis was carried out like this. MIGEC handled demultiplexing of reads and collapsing into UMI consensus sequences, while MiXCR performed V(D)J alignment. Vaccine-responding clonotypes were defined with edgeR using replicate PBMC samples, requiring FDR below 0.01 and a log2 fold change above 5 up to day 15. Each bulk clonotype was labeled CD4 or CD8 based on which sequenced repertoire, CD4 or CD8, contained the clonotype at higher abundance. Starting from the raw public reads, TCRdb applied fastp trimming at Q25, assembled clones with MiXCR and retained in-frame beta chains. Rows with one shared CDR3 protein collapse into an entry with the most common genes and DNA. The V and J calls were not made by the authors but by TCRdb's processing. Here the sample has roughly 500,000 distinct CDR3 sequences; over 15% occur a single time. The top ten clones comprise 13% to 15% of the sample.

V and J lose 0 bases and 3 bases, and a span of 7 bases separates them. As encoded in the germline V gene (reference sequence), CDR1 is SGHKS while CDR2 is YYEKEE. The CDR3 holds 13 amino acids from the cysteine to the phenylalanine. Only CDR3 DNA remains: 39 bases, in frame from the first base. This clonotype was seen ten or more times. Its binding antigen is unknown. No base-level quality is on record; no much larger clone is a single base apart. The sample's treatment or condition label is to be understood as: live attenuated yellow fever vaccine strain. Two biological replicates of bulk PBMCs were collected at each blood-draw timepoint. A standard Ficoll-Paque protocol was used to isolate PBMCs from peripheral blood. TriZol was used to extract RNA from bulk PBMCs, from CD4 and CD8 fractions, and from dextramer-positive and dextramer-negative fractions. Broad study findings and their caveats: A small share of clonotypes was detected in both CD4 and CD8 compartments, with the overlap likely arising from convergent recombination. The secondary T-cell response was weaker than the primary response but faster, peaking on day 5 instead of day 15. FACS-sorted repertoires could contain abundant contaminating clonotypes from the bulk population, so computational filtering was required. Because only two donors were included in the study, the extent to which the findings can be generalized is limited. Most clones expanded after primary vaccination were re-detected after the booster (almost 98% of CD4 and around 88% of CD8), suggesting broad memory maintenance.

The sequences come from PBMCs, collected 15 days after the yellow fever booster vaccination. The source is a young man who received the YFV17D yellow fever vaccine. The V gene is TRBV5-5 and the J gene is TRBJ2-7; a weak D assignment points to TRBD2 (6 bases agree). The CDR3 here reads CASSLVEGYEQYF. The base sequence is TGTGCCAGCAGCTTGGTGGAGGGCTACGAGCAGTACTTC.